These 18 T cell receptor beta chains came from one sample sequenced in a study of post-analysis software for immune sequencing data. The authors incorporated unique molecular identifiers into the TCR beta cDNA libraries. Each CDR3 protein gets one entry after TCRdb re-called the PCR reads with MiXCR. There are 820,000 or so distinct CDR3 sequences in the sample; roughly 58% occur only once, and approximately 4.2% lies in the top ten. Whole-study results and caveats: Patients showed TRBV5-6, TRBV5-1 and TRBV20-1 among several TRBV segments more frequent than in controls.

No antigen is known for these receptors. Sequencing was done on a sample of blood. The receptor source for this set is a girl aged 10 to 17 with multiple sclerosis.

The genes are TRBV29-1 and TRBJ2-5; TRBD1 aligns across 8 bases. The CDR3 length is 14 residues. V was clipped by 7 bases and J by 5 bases; unmatched bases: 12. Germline CDR1 is SQVTM and CDR2 is ANQGSEA. CDR3 in DNA: TGCAGCGCCAGAATTCGGACAGGGACGGAGACCCAGTACTTC. Amino acid sequence: CSARIRTGTETQYF.

CDR3 region: CASSDLAGGIDTQYF. The CDR3 bases are TGTGCCAGCAGTGATCTAGCGGGAGGAATAGATACGCAGTATTTT. The rearrangement links TRBV25-1 to TRBJ2-3, with 11 bases aligning to TRBD2. Germline V gene sequence: CDR1 MGHDK, CDR2 SYGVNS. This CDR3 comprises 15 residues. The V gene end was trimmed by 3 bases and the J gene end by 5 bases; junction bases not matched to a gene: 4.

The rearrangement uses TRBV5-4 and TRBJ2-7; tentatively, D is TRBD1 (8 bases). The J call is in doubt because the DNA end fits TRBJ2-5 better. This CDR3 has 15 residues. Germline V gene sequence: CDR1 SGHNT, CDR2 YYREEE (reference sequence). Here the CDR3 reads CASSLAAQGGATQYF. In nucleotides, the CDR3 is TGTGCCAGCAGCTTGGCTGCACAGGGGGGGGCGACCCAGTACTTC.

This rearrangement joins TRBV14 to TRBJ2-1, with 10 bases lining up with TRBD1. V lost 0 bases and J lost 3; bases outside the gene matches: 8. The CDR3 has 18 amino acids. The germline gives CDR1 SGHDN, CDR2 FVKESK. CDR3 bases: TGTGCCAGCAGCCAAGATACCGGGACAGGGGACCTCTACAATGAGCAGTTCTTC. Translating gives CASSQDTGTGDLYNEQFF.

The chain combines TRBV5-1 with TRBJ2-7; a possible D gene is TRBD2 (6 bases). Deletions cut 4 bases from V and 0 bases from J, with 11 bases between. CDR3 length equals 14 residues. Per the germline V gene, CDR1 is SGHRS and CDR2 is YFSETQ. In DNA form, the CDR3 reads TGCGCCAGCAGCGCCCCGGGGGACTCCTACGAGCAGTACTTC. It translates to CASSAPGDSYEQYF.

This clonotype was picked up a small number of times. The chain has TRBV29-1 and TRBJ2-3; 10 bases align to TRBD1. This CDR3 region has 15 residues. Unmatched junction bases numbered 6, after V lost 6 bases and J lost 0 bases. Germline V gene data show CDR1 as SQVTM and CDR2 as ANQGSEA. CDR3: CSVLGTGESTDTQYF. The CDR3 coding sequence is TGCAGCGTGTTGGGGACAGGGGAAAGCACAGATACGCAGTATTTT.

This chain's CDR3 is CSARAPSGTGELFF. The CDR3 bases are TGCAGTGCTAGAGCGCCTAGCGGGACCGGGGAGCTGTTTTTT. This sequence joins TRBV20-1 and TRBJ2-2; 8 bases fit TRBD2. Germline loops: CDR1 DFQATT, CDR2 SNEGSKA (reference sequence). V shed 1 base and J 5 bases; nucleotides not matched to a gene: 3. The CDR3 consists of 14 residues.

This chain joins TRBV27 and TRBJ2-4, with 12 bases identical to TRBD2. Trimming at V came to 5 bases and at J to 4 bases, leaving 3 bases not matched to a gene. Germline V gene lookup returns CDR1 MNHEY and CDR2 SMNVEV (reference sequence). This CDR3 has 15 residues. The CDR3 spells CASSTGTSGKNIQYF. CDR3 nucleotide sequence: TGTGCCAGCAGTACCGGGACTAGCGGGAAAAACATTCAGTACTTC.

Only a few counts were recorded for this clonotype. The V and J genes are TRBV7-9 and TRBJ2-7; 8 bases fit TRBD1. Germline V gives CDR1 SEHNR, CDR2 FQNEAQ (reference sequence). The V gene end was trimmed by 5 bases and the J gene end by 2 bases; junction bases not matched to a gene: 5. The CDR3 loop spans 14 amino acids. For the CDR3, the DNA is TGTGCCAGCAGCGGGCGGACAGGGACCTACGAGCAGTACTTC. Protein sequence: CASSGRTGTYEQYF. The variable domain in full, completed from reference TRBV7-9 and TRBJ2-7, reads DTGVSQNPRHKITKRGQNVTFRCDPISEHNRLYWYRQTLGQGPEFLTYFQNEAQLEKSRLLSDRFSAERPKGSFSTLEIQRTEQGDSAMYLCASSGRTGTYEQYFGPGTRLTVT.

The chain has TRBV4-2 and TRBJ2-1; 10 bases agree with TRBD2. The CDR3 sequence is 17 residues long. V dropped 3 bases and J dropped 2; count of bases not matched to a gene: 7. Germline assignment: CDR1 LGHNA and CDR2 YNFKEQ. The CDR3 protein is CASSQDIAGGAYNEQFF. DNA for the CDR3: TGTGCCAGCAGCCAGGACATAGCGGGAGGCGCCTACAATGAGCAGTTCTTC.

The chain uses TRBV4-1 and TRBJ2-1; 7 positions match TRBD1. The V gene's germline CDR1 is MGHRA and CDR2 YSYEKL. This CDR3 comprises 15 residues. Trimming cost V 8 bases and J 3 bases; bases outside gene matches: 10. CDR3 bases: TGCGCCAGCGGGACAGCTCCTAGAGGCTACAATGAGCAGTTCTTC. Translated, it gives CASGTAPRGYNEQFF.

The V call is TRBV29-1, the J call TRBJ2-7; 7 bases are a match to TRBD1. CDR1 and CDR2 from the germline V gene are SQVTM and ANQGSEA. The J segment lost 5 bases and the V segment lost 4 bases, leaving 5 bases of the junction unmatched. The CDR3 runs to 12 residues. DNA for the CDR3: TGCAGCGTTGTTAGGGGGCTAGACGAGCAGTACTTC. It yields the protein CSVVRGLDEQYF.

This chain connects TRBV4-1 to TRBJ2-3; perhaps D is TRBD1 or TRBD2 (6 bases each). CDR3 size: 18 residues. Per germline, CDR1 MGHRA and CDR2 YSYEKL. Between the trimmed V and J ends, which lost 1 base and 5 bases, there was a span of 22 bases. CDR3 coding DNA: TGCGCCAGCAGCCAAGTCGGGCTAGCGAGGGGCAGGGGAGATACGCAGTATTTT. It translates to CASSQVGLARGRGDTQYF.

The J gene is TRBJ2-4, the V gene TRBV5-6; D may correspond to TRBD1 or TRBD2 (5 bases each). Germline V gene sequence: CDR1 SGHDT, CDR2 YYEEEE. The CDR3 runs to 15 residues. V was clipped by 0 bases and J by 2 bases, with 9 bases between them. The CDR3 bases are TGTGCCAGCAGCTTGGGAGGGGCGACCAAAAACATTCAGTACTTC. Translated, it gives CASSLGGATKNIQYF.

The chain is built from TRBV5-1 and TRBJ2-1; 8 nucleotides align to TRBD2. Unmatched junction bases numbered 4, after V lost 1 base and J lost 4 bases. There are 15 residues in the CDR3. Germline-derived CDR1 and CDR2 are SGHRS and YFSETQ. The CDR3 sequence is CASSLRIAGYNEQFF. In DNA form, the CDR3 reads TGCGCCAGCAGCTTGCGGATAGCGGGATACAATGAGCAGTTCTTC. Full variable domain (rest looked up from reference TRBV5-1 and TRBJ2-1): KAGVTQTPRYLIKTRGQQVTLSCSPISGHRSVSWYQQTPGQGLQFLFEYFSETQRNKGNFPGRFSGRQFSNSRSEMNVSTLELGDSALYLCASSLRIAGYNEQFFGPGTRLTVL.

The chain couples TRBV29-1 to TRBJ2-5; maybe TRBD1 (6 bases). CDR1 and CDR2 (germline): SQVTM, ANQGSEA. Trimming took 7 bases from V and 2 from J, leaving 11 bases between them. The CDR3 extends over 12 amino acids. CDR3 in amino acids: CSGLQGQETQYF. The CDR3 DNA reads as TGCAGCGGTCTCCAGGGGCAAGAGACCCAGTACTTC.

This chain links TRBV12-3 or TRBV12-4 with TRBJ2-5, with TRBD2 identical over 13 bases. With the DNA end fitting TRBJ2-7 better, the J assignment may be wrong. This CDR3 has 16 amino acids. The CDR3 region has the DNA TGTGCCAGCAGTCGGACTAGCGGGAGTGTCCCCTACGAGCAGTACTTC. It is translated as CASSRTSGSVPYEQYF.

The gene calls are TRBV7-8 and TRBJ2-3; unclear D gene. The CDR3 runs to 16 residues. V lost 3 bases and J lost 0, with 13 bases in between. CDR1 is SGHVS, CDR2 FQNEAQ, per germline. The CDR3 reads CASSFRAESSTDTQYF. CDR3 coding DNA: TGTGCCAGCAGCTTCCGGGCAGAAAGTAGCACAGATACGCAGTATTTT.